This T cell receptor beta chain was captured in a study of T cells in Graves' hyperthyroidism and ophthalmopathy. The V and J ends lost 6 bases and 6 bases respectively, with 17 bases between them. Per the germline V gene, CDR1 is MNHEY and CDR2 is SVGEGT. The CDR3 length is 14 residues. TCR beta CDR3 region amplification was performed from RNA transcripts. The HTBI set primed first-round TCR CDR3 RT-PCR. One entry per CDR3 protein results from TCRdb running MiXCR on the multiplex PCR reads. The profile shows approximately 600,000 distinct CDR3 sequences, roughly 14% of them singletons. Ophthalmopathy patients had moderate-to-severe active disease, CAS ≥3, NOSPECS ≥4, and disease duration under 3 months. Patients showing uncontrolled infection, other autoimmune disease, pregnancy or lactation were ineligible. This clonotype was counted between two and nine times. Its antigen remains unidentified. Findings and caveats of the study: Model predictions of ophthalmopathy came a median around 6.5 months before onset.

V is TRBV6-2 or TRBV6-3 and J is TRBJ2-5; possibly TRBD1 for D (6 bases). Sequencing was performed on blood. The TCR originated in a middle-aged woman with Graves' ophthalmopathy. DNA of the CDR3: TGTGCCAGCAGATCATACACAGGGACCAAGACCCAGTACTTC. Translated: CASRSYTGTKTQYF.